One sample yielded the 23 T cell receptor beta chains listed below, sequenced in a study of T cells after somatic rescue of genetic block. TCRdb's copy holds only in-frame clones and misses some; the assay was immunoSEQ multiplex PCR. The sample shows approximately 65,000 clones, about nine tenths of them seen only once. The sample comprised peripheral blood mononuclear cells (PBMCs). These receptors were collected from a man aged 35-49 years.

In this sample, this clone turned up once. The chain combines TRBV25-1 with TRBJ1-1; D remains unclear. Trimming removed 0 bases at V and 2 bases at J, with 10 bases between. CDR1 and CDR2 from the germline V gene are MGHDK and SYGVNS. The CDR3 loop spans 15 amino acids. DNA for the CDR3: TGTGCCAGCAGTGAATATTTTGCCGGAAACACTGAAGCTTTCTTT. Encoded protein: CASSEYFAGNTEAFF.

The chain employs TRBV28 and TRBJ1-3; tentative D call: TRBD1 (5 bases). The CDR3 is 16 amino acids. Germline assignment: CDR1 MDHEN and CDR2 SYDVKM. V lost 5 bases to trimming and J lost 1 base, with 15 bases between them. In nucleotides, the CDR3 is TGTGCCAGCAGTGAGGGGAGTAACTTATCTGGAAACACCATATATTTT. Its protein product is CASSEGSNLSGNTIYF.

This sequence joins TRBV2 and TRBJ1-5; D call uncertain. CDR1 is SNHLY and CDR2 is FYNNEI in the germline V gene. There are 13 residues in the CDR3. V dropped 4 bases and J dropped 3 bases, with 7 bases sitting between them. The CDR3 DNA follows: TGTGCCAGCAGTGTAGGTAACAATCAGCCCCAGCATTTT. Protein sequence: CASSVGNNQPQHF.

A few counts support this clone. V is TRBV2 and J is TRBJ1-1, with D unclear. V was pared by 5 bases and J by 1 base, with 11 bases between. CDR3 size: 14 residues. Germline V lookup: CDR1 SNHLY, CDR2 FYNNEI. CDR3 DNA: TGTGCCAGCAGTTTGGGTCAGACGAACACTGAAGCTTTCTTT. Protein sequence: CASSLGQTNTEAFF.

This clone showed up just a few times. The CDR3 region is CASSVVPGSTEAFF. DNA of the CDR3: TGTGCCAGCAGCGTAGTCCCGGGGAGCACTGAAGCTTTCTTT. V is TRBV9 and J is TRBJ1-1; D not certain. CDR3 length: 14 residues. The V gene lost 0 bases and the J gene lost 4 bases, with 10 bases spanning the gap. Germline loops: CDR1 SGDLS, CDR2 YYNGEE. The variable domain in full, with the rest retrieved from reference TRBV9 and TRBJ1-1, is DSGVTQTPKHLITATGQRVTLRCSPRSGDLSVYWYQQSLDQGLQFLIQYYNGEERAKGNILERFSAQQFPDLHSELNLSSLELGDSALYFCASSVVPGSTEAFFGQGTRLTVV.

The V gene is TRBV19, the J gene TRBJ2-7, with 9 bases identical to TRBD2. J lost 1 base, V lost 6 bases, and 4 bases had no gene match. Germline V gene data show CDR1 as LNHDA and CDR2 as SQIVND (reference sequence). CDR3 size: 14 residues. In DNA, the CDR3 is TGTGCCAGTAGCAGCGGGGGGACGTCCTACGAGCAGTACTTC. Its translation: CASSSGGTSYEQYF.

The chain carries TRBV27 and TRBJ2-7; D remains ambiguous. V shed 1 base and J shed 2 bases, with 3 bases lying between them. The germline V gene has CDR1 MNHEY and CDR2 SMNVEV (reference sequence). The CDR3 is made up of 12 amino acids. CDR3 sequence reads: CASSLFTYEQYF. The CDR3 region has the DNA TGTGCCAGCAGTTTATTTACCTACGAGCAGTACTTC.

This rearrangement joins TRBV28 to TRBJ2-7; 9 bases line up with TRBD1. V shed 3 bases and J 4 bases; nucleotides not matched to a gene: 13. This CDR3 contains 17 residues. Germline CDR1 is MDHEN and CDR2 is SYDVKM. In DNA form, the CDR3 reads TGTGCCAGCAGTTTGATACTTTTTAGGACAGGGGCTTACGAGCAGTACTTC. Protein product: CASSLILFRTGAYEQYF.

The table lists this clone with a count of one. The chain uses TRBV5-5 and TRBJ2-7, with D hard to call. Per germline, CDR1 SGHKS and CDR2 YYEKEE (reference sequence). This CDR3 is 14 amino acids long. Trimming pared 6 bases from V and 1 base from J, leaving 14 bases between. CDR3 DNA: TGTGCCAGCATCCTCGAAGTATCTTCCTACGAGCAGTACTTC. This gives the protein CASILEVSSYEQYF.

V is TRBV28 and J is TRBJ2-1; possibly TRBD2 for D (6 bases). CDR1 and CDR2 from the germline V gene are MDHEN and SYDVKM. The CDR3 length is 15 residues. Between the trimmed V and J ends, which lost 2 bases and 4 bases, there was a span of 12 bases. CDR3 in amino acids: CASSLPGVRYNEQFF. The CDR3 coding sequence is TGTGCCAGCAGTTTACCGGGAGTTAGGTACAATGAGCAGTTCTTC. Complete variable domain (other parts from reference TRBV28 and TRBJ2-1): DVKVTQSSRYLVKRTGEKVFLECVQDMDHENMFWYRQDPGLGLRLIYFSYDVKMKEKGDIPEGYSVSREKKERFSLILESASTNQTSMYLCASSLPGVRYNEQFFGPGTRLTVL.

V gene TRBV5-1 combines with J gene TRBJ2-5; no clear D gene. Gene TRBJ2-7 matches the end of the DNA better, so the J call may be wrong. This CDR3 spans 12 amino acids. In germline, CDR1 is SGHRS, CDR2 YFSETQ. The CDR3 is CASSPESYEQYF. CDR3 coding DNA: TGCGCCAGCAGCCCTGAGTCCTACGAGCAGTACTTC.

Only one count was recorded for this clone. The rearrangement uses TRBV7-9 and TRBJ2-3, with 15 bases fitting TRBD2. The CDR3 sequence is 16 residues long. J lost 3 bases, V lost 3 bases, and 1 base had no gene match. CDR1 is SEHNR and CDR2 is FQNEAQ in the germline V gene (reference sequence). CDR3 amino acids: CASSFGLAGGTDTQYF. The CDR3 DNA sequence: TGTGCCAGCAGCTTTGGACTAGCGGGGGGGACAGATACGCAGTATTTT.

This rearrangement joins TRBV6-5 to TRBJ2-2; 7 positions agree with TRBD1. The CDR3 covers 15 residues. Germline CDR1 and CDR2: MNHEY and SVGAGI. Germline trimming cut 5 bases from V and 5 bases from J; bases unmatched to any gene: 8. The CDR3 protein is CASSTYRGGTGELFF. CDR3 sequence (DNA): TGTGCCAGCAGTACTTACAGGGGTGGAACCGGGGAGCTGTTTTTT.

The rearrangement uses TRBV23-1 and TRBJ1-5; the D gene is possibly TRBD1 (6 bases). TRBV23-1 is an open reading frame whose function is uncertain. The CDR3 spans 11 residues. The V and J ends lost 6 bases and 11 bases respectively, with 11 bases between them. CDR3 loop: CASRRGVAQHF. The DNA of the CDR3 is TGCGCCAGCAGGAGGGGGGTCGCCCAGCATTTT.

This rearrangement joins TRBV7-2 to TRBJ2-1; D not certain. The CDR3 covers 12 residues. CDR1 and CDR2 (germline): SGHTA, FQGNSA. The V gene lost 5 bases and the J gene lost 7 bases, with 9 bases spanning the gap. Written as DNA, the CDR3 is TGTGCCAGCAGCCTCTCTCGGAATGAGCAGTTCTTC. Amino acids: CASSLSRNEQFF. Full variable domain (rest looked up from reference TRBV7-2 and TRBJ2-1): GAGVSQSPSNKVTEKGKDVELRCDPISGHTALYWYRQSLGQGLEFLIYFQGNSAPDKSGLPSDRFSAERTGGSVSTLTIQRTQQEDSAVYLCASSLSRNEQFFGPGTRLTVL.

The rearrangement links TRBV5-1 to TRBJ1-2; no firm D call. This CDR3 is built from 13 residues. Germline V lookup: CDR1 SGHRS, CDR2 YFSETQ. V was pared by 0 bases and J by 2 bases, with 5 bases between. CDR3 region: CASSLESNYGYTF. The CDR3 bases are TGCGCCAGCAGCTTGGAGTCAAACTATGGCTACACCTTC.

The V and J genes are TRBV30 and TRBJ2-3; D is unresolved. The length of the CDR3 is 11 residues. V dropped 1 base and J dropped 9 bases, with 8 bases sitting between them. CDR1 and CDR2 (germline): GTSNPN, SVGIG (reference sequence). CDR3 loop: CAWSGGATQYF. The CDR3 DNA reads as TGTGCCTGGAGTGGAGGTGCAACGCAGTATTTT.

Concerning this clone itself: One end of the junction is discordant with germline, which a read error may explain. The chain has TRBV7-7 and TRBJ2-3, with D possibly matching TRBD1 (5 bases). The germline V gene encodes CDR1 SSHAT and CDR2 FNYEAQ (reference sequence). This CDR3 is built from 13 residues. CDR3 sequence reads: CASSLGVTGTQYF. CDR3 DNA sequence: TGTGCTAGCAGCTTAGGGGTTACGGGTACGCAGTATTTT.

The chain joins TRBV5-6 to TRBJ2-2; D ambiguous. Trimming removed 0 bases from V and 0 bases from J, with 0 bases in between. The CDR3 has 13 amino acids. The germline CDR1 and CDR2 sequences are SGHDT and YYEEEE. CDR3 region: CASSLANTGELFF. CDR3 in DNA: TGTGCCAGCAGCTTGGCGAACACCGGGGAGCTGTTTTTT.

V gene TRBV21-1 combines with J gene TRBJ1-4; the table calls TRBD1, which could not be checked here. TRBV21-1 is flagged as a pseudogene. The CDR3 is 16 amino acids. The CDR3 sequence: CASSNVSGGFHEKLFF. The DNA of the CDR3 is TGTGCCAGCAGCAATGTGTCAGGGGGCTTTCATGAAAAACTGTTTTTT.

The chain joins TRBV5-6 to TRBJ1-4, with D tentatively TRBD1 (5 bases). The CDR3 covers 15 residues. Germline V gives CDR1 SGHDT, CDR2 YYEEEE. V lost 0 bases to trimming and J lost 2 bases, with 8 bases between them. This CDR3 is CASSLVGGTNEKLFF. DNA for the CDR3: TGTGCCAGCAGCTTGGTTGGGGGGACTAATGAAAAACTGTTTTTT.

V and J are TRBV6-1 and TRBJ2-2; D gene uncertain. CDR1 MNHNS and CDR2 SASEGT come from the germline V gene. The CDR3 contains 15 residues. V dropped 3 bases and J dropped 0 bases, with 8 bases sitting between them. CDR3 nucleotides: TGTGCCAGCAGTGAGGGTTCAGCGAACACCGGGGAGCTGTTTTTT. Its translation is CASSEGSANTGELFF.

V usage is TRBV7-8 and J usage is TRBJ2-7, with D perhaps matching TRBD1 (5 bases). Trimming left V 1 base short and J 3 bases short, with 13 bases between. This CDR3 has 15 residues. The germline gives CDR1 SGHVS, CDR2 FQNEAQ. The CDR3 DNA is TGTGCCAGCAGCTTAGTTGCCAGGGCAAGCTACGAGCAGTACTTC. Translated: CASSLVARASYEQYF. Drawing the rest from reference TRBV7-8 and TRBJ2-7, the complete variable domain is GAGVSQSPRYKVAKRGQDVALRCDPISGHVSLFWYQQALGQGPEFLTYFQNEAQLDKSGLPSDRFFAERPEGSVSTLKIQRTQQEDSAVYLCASSLVARASYEQYFGPGTRLTVT.